These 16 T cell receptor beta chains came from one sample sequenced in a study of control samples from healthy donors and cancer patients. TCRdb's copy holds only in-frame clones and misses some; the assay was immunoSEQ multiplex PCR. Of about 110,000 clones in the sample, about 89% were seen once. The sample was blood. Source of these receptors: a woman aged 45-65 years in good health.

This clone was counted once. The rearrangement joins TRBV6-6 to TRBJ2-7; D may match TRBD1 or TRBD2 (5 bases each). Germline CDR1 MNHNY, CDR2 SVGAGI (reference sequence). The length of the CDR3 is 14 residues. Deletions cut 7 bases from V and 4 bases from J, with 17 bases between. The CDR3 is CASNRGEQVYEQYF. The CDR3 coding sequence is TGTGCCAGCAACCGAGGGGAACAGGTATACGAGCAGTACTTC.

The chain joins TRBV5-5 to TRBJ2-3; unclear D gene. The CDR3 contains 16 residues. V shed 4 bases and J shed 0 bases, with 15 bases lying between them. Germline V lookup: CDR1 SGHKS, CDR2 YYEKEE (reference sequence). The CDR3 DNA reads TGTGCCAGCAGCCCGCCGACTTGGTCTAGCACAGATACGCAGTATTTT. Translated, it gives CASSPPTWSSTDTQYF. The variable domain in full, completed from reference TRBV5-5 and TRBJ2-3, reads DAGVTQSPTHLIKTRGQQVTLRCSPISGHKSVSWYQQVLGQGPQFIFQYYEKEERGRGNFPDRFSARQFPNYSSELNVNALLLGDSALYLCASSPPTWSSTDTQYFGPGTRLTVL.

The chain employs TRBV19 and TRBJ1-5; TRBD1 matches at 8 bases. Germline V gives CDR1 LNHDA, CDR2 SQIVND (reference sequence). The J segment lost 0 bases and the V segment lost 8 bases, leaving 12 bases of the junction unmatched. The CDR3 sequence is 17 residues long. CDR3 protein: CASRPRTGTYSNQPQHF. In nucleotides, the CDR3 is TGTGCCAGTCGCCCCCGGACAGGGACTTATAGCAATCAGCCCCAGCATTTT.

V and J are TRBV7-2 and TRBJ2-7; 7 nucleotides agree with TRBD2. Trimming cost V 5 bases and J 2 bases; bases outside gene matches: 6. CDR3 length: 14 amino acids. CDR1 is SGHTA and CDR2 is FQGNSA in the germline V gene. The CDR3 nucleotides read TGTGCCAGCAGCCCCACCGGGACTACCTACGAGCAGTACTTC. The encoded protein is CASSPTGTTYEQYF. The whole variable domain, filled in from reference TRBV7-2 and TRBJ2-7, reads GAGVSQSPSNKVTEKGKDVELRCDPISGHTALYWYRQSLGQGLEFLIYFQGNSAPDKSGLPSDRFSAERTGGSVSTLTIQRTQQEDSAVYLCASSPTGTTYEQYFGPGTRLTVT.

About this clone: The same CDR3 is also encoded by other DNA sequences in this sample. The chain recombines TRBV9 with TRBJ2-6, with a possible D match to TRBD1 (5 bases). The V end lost 3 bases, the J end lost 0 bases, and 7 bases lay between the germline ends. The length of the CDR3 is 15 residues. Germline V CDR1 and CDR2: SGDLS, YYNGEE. CDR3 loop: CASSAQGSGANVLTF. DNA for the CDR3: TGTGCCAGCAGCGCGCAGGGCTCTGGGGCCAACGTCCTGACTTTC.

V usage is TRBV11-3 and J usage is TRBJ2-3; D is unresolved. Trimming left V 5 bases short and J 0 bases short, with 15 bases between. This CDR3 is built from 16 residues. Germline-derived CDR1 and CDR2 are SGHNT and YENEEA. The CDR3 reads CASSHPVDNSTDTQYF. The CDR3 bases are TGTGCCAGCAGCCATCCTGTAGATAATAGCACAGATACGCAGTATTTT.

This chain uses TRBV4-2 with TRBJ2-1, with TRBD2 identical over 9 bases. Per germline, CDR1 LGHNA and CDR2 YNFKEQ. V was pared by 0 bases and J by 4 bases, with 4 bases of the junction left unmatched. The CDR3 runs 16 residues. Written as DNA, the CDR3 is TGTGCCAGCAGCCAAGAGGGACTAGCAGATTACAATGAGCAGTTCTTC. Translating it yields CASSQEGLADYNEQFF.

The rearrangement uses TRBV3-1 (or the pseudogene TRBV3-2) and TRBJ2-2, with D perhaps matching TRBD2 (6 bases). Germline V gene data show CDR1 as LGHDT and CDR2 as YNNKEL (reference sequence). V shed 1 base and J shed 5 bases, with 17 bases lying between them. This CDR3 is built from 17 residues. The chain's CDR3 is CASSQGGWRGRTGELFF. Written as DNA, the CDR3 is TGTGCCAGCAGCCAAGGGGGGTGGAGGGGACGTACCGGGGAGCTGTTTTTT.

The V gene is TRBV18, the J gene TRBJ2-3, with a tentative D call TRBD1 (5 bases). V lost 4 bases to trimming and J lost 4 bases, with 12 bases between them. This CDR3 comprises 14 residues. From germline, CDR1 is KGHSH and CDR2 LQKENI. The CDR3 DNA reads as TGTGCCAGCTCACTGGCAGGGTTGGCAGATACGCAGTATTTT. It specifies CASSLAGLADTQYF.

The chain joins TRBV7-3 to TRBJ2-3; 8 nucleotides align to TRBD1. CDR1 is SGHTA, CDR2 FQGTGA, per germline. This CDR3 is built from 14 residues. Trimming cost V 2 bases and J 4 bases; bases outside gene matches: 2. Here the CDR3 reads CASSLDRGADTQYF. The DNA of the CDR3 is TGTGCCAGCAGCTTAGACAGGGGTGCAGATACGCAGTATTTT.

The V call is TRBV6-6, the J call TRBJ2-3, with 9 bases matching TRBD1. The germline V gene encodes CDR1 MNHNY and CDR2 SVGAGI (reference sequence). Losses at the gene ends were 8 bases for V and 4 bases for J; bases not matched to a gene: 7. The CDR3 has 14 amino acids. The CDR3 DNA reads as TGTGCCAGCTTCGGACAGGGGAGGGCAGATACGCAGTATTTT. Its protein is CASFGQGRADTQYF.

The V gene is TRBV9, the J gene TRBJ1-4, with D uncertain. Germline V CDR1 and CDR2: SGDLS, YYNGEE. V shed 0 bases and J shed 7 bases, with 10 bases lying between them. The CDR3 is made up of 14 amino acids. CDR3 sequence: CASSVGGPTEKLFF. The CDR3 region has the DNA TGTGCCAGCAGCGTAGGAGGACCCACTGAAAAACTGTTTTTT. The full variable domain, in which reference TRBV9 and TRBJ1-4 provide the parts outside the CDR3, is DSGVTQTPKHLITATGQRVTLRCSPRSGDLSVYWYQQSLDQGLQFLIQYYNGEERAKGNILERFSAQQFPDLHSELNLSSLELGDSALYFCASSVGGPTEKLFFGSGTQLSVL.

CDR3 loop: CASSEAQGFEQYF. CDR3 coding DNA: TGTGCCAGCAGTGAAGCCCAGGGGTTTGAGCAGTACTTC. The chain couples TRBV6-1 to TRBJ2-7; TRBD1 is a possible D gene (6 bases). The CDR3 contains 13 residues. Trimming removed 0 bases from V and 7 bases from J, with 10 bases in between. CDR1 and CDR2 (germline): MNHNS, SASEGT.

The DNA for the CDR3 is TGTGCCAGCACGACTAGCGGGGGACACAATGAGCAGTTCTTC. It is translated as CASTTSGGHNEQFF. This sequence joins TRBV2 and TRBJ2-1, with TRBD2 identical over 12 bases. Germline values: CDR1 SNHLY, CDR2 FYNNEI. The CDR3 has 14 amino acids. V dropped 7 bases and J dropped 5; count of bases not matched to a gene: 3.

This clone was counted a few times. The V and J genes are TRBV2 and TRBJ1-2; D is uncertain. CDR3 length: 13 amino acids. Trimming removed 2 bases from V and 4 bases from J, with 8 bases in between. CDR1 SNHLY and CDR2 FYNNEI come from the germline V gene. The CDR3 loop reads CASSEFVPYGYTF. Written as DNA, the CDR3 is TGTGCCAGCAGTGAATTCGTACCCTATGGCTACACCTTC. Drawing the rest from reference TRBV2 and TRBJ1-2, the complete variable domain is EPEVTQTPSHQVTQMGQEVILRCVPISNHLYFYWYRQILGQKVEFLVSFYNNEISEKSEIFDDQFSVERPDGSNFTLKIRSTKLEDSAMYFCASSEFVPYGYTFGSGTRLTVV.

This clone was observed a few times. V and J are TRBV18 and TRBJ1-5; 9 nucleotides line up with TRBD1. The germline gives CDR1 KGHSH, CDR2 LQKENI. Trimming removed 5 bases from V and 7 bases from J; junction bases left unmatched: 6. The CDR3 totals 14 residues. The CDR3 sequence: CASSFAQGAQPQHF. The CDR3 DNA is TGTGCCAGCTCATTCGCACAGGGGGCCCAGCCCCAGCATTTT.